The 2 T cell receptor beta chains below were found in one sample sequenced in a study of shared clonotypes between healthy human individuals. Assay: immunoSEQ multiplex PCR; the TCRdb copy retains only in-frame clones and omits some. The sample has about half a million clones; approximately 80% are singletons. The sequencing input was PBMCs. These receptors all come from a middle-aged woman in good health. Some clones in this sample may be carry-over from other donors' samples.

This clone turned up a few times. The V call is TRBV21-1, the J call TRBJ1-1. TRBV21-1 is a listed pseudogene. The CDR3 extends over 14 amino acids. CDR3 protein: CASSKSPEDTEAFF. Written as DNA, the CDR3 is TGTGCCAGCAGCAAGTCTCCGGAAGACACTGAAGCTTTCTTT.

The chain employs TRBV15 and TRBJ2-1; D perhaps matches TRBD2 (6 bases). V was cut by 0 bases and J by 3 bases, with 15 bases left in between. The CDR3 has 17 amino acids. Germline assignment: CDR1 LNHNV and CDR2 YYDKDF (reference sequence). The CDR3, as DNA: TGTGCCACCAGCAGAGAGTTGGCGGGGTCACACTACAATGAGCAGTTCTTC. The encoded protein is CATSRELAGSHYNEQFF.